This T cell receptor (beta chain) was retrieved from a study of vaccination effects on CD4 cells after COVID-19. Trimming cost V 9 bases and J 6 bases, with 9 bases left between them. The CDR3 loop spans 10 amino acids. CDR1 is MNHEY and CDR2 is SMNVEV in the germline V gene (reference sequence). Overall study findings and caveats: Marked clonal contraction was seen late after vaccination (in both infection- and vaccine-induced clones).

This clone was seen only a few times. Its antigen remains unidentified. The table came from immunoSEQ multiplex PCR; TCRdb's copy has only in-frame clones and leaves some out. The sample has 25,000 to 30,000 clones, more than 65% seen once. Using viral peptide pools, the ViraFEST assay grew out antigen-specific CD4+ T cells prior to sequencing. Having been cultured for ten to eleven days, the cells underwent CD4+ T cell isolation. Vaccinated participants had no history of SARS-CoV-2 infection and tested negative for nucleocapsid antibodies. The authors replaced half the medium with IL-2 medium on days 3 and 7.

The sequenced sample was CD4+ T cells from PBMCs cultured with HCoV-NL63 spike peptides, obtained before COVID-19 vaccination. The chain recombines TRBV27 with TRBJ2-7; a weak D match, TRBD1 (5 bases). The origin of this receptor is a human donor who received a COVID-19 vaccine. CDR3 in amino acids: CARGLCEQYF. CDR3 in DNA: TGTGCCAGGGGGCTTTGCGAGCAGTACTTC.